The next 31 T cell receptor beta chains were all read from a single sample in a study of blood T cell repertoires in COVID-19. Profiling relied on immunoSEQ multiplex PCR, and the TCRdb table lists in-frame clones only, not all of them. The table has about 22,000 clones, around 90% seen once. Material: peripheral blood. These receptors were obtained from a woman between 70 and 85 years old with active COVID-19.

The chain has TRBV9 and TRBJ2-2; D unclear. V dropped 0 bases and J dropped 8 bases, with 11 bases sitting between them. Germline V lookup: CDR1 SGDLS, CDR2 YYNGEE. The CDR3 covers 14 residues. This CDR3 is CASSVVALRGELFF. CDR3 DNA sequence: TGTGCCAGCAGCGTAGTGGCGTTGAGGGGGGAGCTGTTTTTT.

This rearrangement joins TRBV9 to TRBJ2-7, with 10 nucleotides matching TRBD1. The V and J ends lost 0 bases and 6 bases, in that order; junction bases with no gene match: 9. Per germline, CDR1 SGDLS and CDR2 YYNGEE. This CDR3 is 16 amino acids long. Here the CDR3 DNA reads TGTGCCAGCAGCGTAGGATCCCCGGGACAGGGGTCCGAGCAGTACTTC. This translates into CASSVGSPGQGSEQYF.

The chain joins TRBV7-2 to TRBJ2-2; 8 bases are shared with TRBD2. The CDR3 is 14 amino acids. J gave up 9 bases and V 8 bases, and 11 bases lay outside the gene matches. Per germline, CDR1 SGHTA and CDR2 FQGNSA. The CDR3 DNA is TGTGCCAGCGGGGGTAGCGGGACCCCACGGGAGCTGTTTTTT. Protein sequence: CASGGSGTPRELFF.

The CDR3 is CASSVQGSSPLHF. For the CDR3, the DNA is TGTGCCAGCAGCGTACAGGGGAGTTCACCCCTCCACTTT. The rearrangement uses TRBV7-8 and TRBJ1-6; 7 bases match TRBD1. Looked up from germline, CDR1 is SGHVS and CDR2 is FQNEAQ. This CDR3 has 13 residues. J gave up 9 bases and V 5 bases, and 4 bases lay outside the gene matches.

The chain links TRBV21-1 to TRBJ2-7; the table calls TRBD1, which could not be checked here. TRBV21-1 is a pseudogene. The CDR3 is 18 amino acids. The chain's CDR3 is CASSKDDLAQDGSYEQYF. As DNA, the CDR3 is TGTGCCAGCAGCAAAGATGATTTAGCACAGGATGGCTCCTACGAGCAGTACTTC.

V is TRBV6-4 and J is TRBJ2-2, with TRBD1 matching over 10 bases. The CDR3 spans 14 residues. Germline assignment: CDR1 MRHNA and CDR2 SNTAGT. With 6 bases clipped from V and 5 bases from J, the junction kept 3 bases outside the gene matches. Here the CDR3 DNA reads TGTGCCAGCAGATTGGGACAGGGGACCGGGGAGCTGTTTTTT. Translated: CASRLGQGTGELFF.

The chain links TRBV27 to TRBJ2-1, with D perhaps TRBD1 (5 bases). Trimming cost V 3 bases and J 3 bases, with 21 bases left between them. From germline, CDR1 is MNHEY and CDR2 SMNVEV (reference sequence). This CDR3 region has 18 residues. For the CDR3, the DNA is TGTGCCAGCAGTTTCCGATCGTCACTCTTAGGGGTCTACAATGAGCAGTTCTTC. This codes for CASSFRSSLLGVYNEQFF.

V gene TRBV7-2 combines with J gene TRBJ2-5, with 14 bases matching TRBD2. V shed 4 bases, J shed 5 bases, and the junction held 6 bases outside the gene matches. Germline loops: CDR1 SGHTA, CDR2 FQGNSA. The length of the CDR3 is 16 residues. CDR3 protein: CASSSRLAGGKETQYF. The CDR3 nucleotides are TGTGCCAGCAGCTCACGACTAGCGGGAGGGAAGGAGACCCAGTACTTC. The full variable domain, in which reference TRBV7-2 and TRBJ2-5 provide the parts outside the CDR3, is GAGVSQSPSNKVTEKGKDVELRCDPISGHTALYWYRQSLGQGLEFLIYFQGNSAPDKSGLPSDRFSAERTGGSVSTLTIQRTQQEDSAVYLCASSSRLAGGKETQYFGPGTRLLVL.

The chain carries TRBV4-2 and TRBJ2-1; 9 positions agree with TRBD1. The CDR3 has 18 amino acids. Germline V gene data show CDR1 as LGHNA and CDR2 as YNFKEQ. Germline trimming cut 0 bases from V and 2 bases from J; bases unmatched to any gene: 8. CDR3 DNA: TGTGCCAGCAGCCAAGATTGGAAGAGGACAGGGGCCTACAATGAGCAGTTCTTC. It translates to CASSQDWKRTGAYNEQFF.

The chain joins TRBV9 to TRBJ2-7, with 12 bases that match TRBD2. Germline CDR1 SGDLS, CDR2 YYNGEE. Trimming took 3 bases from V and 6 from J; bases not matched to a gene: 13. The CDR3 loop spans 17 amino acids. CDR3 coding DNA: TGTGCCAGCAGCGAAACTCCGACTAGCGGGAGAGGTGGCGAGCAGTACTTC. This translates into CASSETPTSGRGGEQYF.

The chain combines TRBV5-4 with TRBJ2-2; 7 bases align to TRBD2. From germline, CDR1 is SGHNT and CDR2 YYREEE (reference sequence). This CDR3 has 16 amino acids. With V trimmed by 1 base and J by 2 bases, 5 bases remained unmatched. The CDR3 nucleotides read TGTGCCAGCAGCTTGTTGTCTAGCGGAAACACCGGGGAGCTGTTTTTT. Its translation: CASSLLSSGNTGELFF.

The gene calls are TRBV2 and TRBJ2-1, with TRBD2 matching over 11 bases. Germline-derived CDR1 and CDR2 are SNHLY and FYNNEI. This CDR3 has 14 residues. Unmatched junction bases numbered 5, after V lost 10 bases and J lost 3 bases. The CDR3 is CAIGTSGFYNEQFF. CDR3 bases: TGTGCCATTGGGACTAGCGGATTCTACAATGAGCAGTTCTTC.

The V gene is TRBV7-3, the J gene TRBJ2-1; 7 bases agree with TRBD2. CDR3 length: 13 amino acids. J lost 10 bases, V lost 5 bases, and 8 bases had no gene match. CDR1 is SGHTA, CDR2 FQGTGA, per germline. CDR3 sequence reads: CASSPTSLGEQFF. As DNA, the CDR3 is TGTGCCAGCAGCCCGACTAGCTTGGGGGAGCAGTTCTTC.

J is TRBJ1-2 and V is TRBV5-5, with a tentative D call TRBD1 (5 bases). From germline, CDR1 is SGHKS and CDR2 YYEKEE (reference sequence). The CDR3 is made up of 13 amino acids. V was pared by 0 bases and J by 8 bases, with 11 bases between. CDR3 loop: CASSLDRQGGYTF. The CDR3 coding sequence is TGTGCCAGCAGCTTGGACAGGCAGGGAGGCTACACCTTC.

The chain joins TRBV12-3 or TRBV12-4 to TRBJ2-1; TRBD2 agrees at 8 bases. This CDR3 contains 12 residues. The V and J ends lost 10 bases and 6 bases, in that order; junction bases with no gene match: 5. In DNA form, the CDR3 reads TGTGCCACTTCTGGGACTAGCAATGAGCAGTTCTTC. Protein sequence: CATSGTSNEQFF.

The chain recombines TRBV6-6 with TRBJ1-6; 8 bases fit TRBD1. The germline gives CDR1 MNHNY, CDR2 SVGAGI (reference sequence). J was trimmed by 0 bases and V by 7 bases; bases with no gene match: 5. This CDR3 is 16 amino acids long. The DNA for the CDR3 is TGTGCCAGCAAAACAGGGGGTAGCTCCTATAATTCACCCCTCCACTTT. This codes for CASKTGGSSYNSPLHF.

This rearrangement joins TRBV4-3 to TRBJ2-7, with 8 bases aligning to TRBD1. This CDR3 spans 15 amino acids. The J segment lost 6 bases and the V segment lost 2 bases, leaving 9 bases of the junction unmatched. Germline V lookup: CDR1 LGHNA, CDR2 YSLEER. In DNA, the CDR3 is TGCGCCAGCAGCCAATACAGGGGGACCTTCGGCGAGCAGTACTTC. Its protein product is CASSQYRGTFGEQYF.

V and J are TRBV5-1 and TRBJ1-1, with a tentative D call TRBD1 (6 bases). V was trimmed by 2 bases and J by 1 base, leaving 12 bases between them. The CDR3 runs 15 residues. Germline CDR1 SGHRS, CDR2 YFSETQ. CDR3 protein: CASSFLQGRNTEAFF. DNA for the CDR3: TGCGCCAGCAGCTTCTTACAGGGACGGAACACTGAAGCTTTCTTT.

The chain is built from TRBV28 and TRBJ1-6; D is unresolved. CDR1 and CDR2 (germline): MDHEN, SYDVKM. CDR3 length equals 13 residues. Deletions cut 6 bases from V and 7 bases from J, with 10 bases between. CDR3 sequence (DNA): TGTGCCAGCAGGACGTCGGGGAATTCACCCCTCCACTTT. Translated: CASRTSGNSPLHF.

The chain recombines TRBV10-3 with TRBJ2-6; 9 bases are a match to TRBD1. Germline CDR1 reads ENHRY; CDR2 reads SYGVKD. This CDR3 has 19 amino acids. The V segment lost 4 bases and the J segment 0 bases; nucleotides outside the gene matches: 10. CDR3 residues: CAISAPRQGGSSGANVLTF. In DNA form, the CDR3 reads TGTGCCATCAGTGCCCCGAGACAGGGGGGGAGCTCTGGGGCCAACGTCCTGACTTTC.

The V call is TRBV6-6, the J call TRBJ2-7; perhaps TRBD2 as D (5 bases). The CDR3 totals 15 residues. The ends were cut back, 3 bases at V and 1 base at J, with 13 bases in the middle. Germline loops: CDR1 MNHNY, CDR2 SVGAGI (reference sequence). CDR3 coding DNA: TGTGCCAGCAGTTATACACGGGGATGGTCCTACGAGCAGTACTTC. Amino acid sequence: CASSYTRGWSYEQYF.

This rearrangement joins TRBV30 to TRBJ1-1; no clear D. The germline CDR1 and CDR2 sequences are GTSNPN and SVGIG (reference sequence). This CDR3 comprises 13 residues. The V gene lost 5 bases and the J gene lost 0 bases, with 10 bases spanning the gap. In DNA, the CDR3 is TGTGCCTGGGGCAGGATTTTGAACACTGAAGCTTTCTTT. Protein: CAWGRILNTEAFF.

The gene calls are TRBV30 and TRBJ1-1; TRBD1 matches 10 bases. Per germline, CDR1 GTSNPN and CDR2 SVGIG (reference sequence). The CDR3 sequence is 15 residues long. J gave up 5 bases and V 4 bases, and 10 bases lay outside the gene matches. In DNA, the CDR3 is TGTGCCTGGACAAGGACAGGGGGGGTAGTTACTGAAGCTTTCTTT. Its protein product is CAWTRTGGVVTEAFF.

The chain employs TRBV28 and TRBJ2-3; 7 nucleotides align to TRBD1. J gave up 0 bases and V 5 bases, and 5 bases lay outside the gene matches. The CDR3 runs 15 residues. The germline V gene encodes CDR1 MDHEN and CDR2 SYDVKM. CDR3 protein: CASSPGGSSTDTQYF. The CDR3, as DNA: TGTGCCAGCAGTCCAGGGGGATCTAGCACAGATACGCAGTATTTT.

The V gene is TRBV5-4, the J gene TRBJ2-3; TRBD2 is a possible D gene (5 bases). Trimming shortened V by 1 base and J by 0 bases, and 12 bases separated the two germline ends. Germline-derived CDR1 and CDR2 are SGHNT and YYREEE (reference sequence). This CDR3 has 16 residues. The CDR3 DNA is TGTGCCAGCAGCTTGAAAGGACTTCCAAGCACAGATACGCAGTATTTT. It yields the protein CASSLKGLPSTDTQYF.

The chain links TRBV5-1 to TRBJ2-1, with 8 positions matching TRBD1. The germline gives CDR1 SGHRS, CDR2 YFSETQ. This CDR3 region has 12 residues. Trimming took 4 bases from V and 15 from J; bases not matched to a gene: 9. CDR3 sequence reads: CASSPDRGVGFF. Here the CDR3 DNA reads TGCGCCAGCAGCCCTGACAGGGGCGTCGGGTTCTTC. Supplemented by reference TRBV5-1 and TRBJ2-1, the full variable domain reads KAGVTQTPRYLIKTRGQQVTLSCSPISGHRSVSWYQQTPGQGLQFLFEYFSETQRNKGNFPGRFSGRQFSNSRSEMNVSTLELGDSALYLCASSPDRGVGFFGPGTRLTVL.

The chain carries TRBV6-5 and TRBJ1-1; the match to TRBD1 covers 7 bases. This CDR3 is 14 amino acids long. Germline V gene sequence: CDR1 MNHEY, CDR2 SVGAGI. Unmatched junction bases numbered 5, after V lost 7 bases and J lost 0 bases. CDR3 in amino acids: CASMGTEMNTEAFF. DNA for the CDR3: TGTGCCAGCATGGGGACAGAGATGAACACTGAAGCTTTCTTT.

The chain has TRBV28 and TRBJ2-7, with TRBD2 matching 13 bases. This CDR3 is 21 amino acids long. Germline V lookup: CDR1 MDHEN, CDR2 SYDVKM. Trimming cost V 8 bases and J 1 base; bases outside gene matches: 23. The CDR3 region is CASLHFWYLGTSGMFSYEQYF. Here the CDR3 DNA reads TGTGCCAGCCTTCACTTTTGGTATCTAGGGACTAGCGGGATGTTTTCCTACGAGCAGTACTTC.

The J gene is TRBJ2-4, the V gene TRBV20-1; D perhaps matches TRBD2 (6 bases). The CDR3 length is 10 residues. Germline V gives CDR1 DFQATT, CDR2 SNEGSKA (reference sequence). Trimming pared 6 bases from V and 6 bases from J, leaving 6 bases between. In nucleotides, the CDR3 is TGCAGTGCCGGGAGAAACATTCAGTACTTC. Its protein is CSAGRNIQYF.

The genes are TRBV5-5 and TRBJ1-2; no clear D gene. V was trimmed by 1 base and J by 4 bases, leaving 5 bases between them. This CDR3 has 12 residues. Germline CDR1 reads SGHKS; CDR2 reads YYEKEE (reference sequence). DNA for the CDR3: TGTGCCAGCAGCTTGAACAGCTATGGCTACACCTTC. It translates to CASSLNSYGYTF.

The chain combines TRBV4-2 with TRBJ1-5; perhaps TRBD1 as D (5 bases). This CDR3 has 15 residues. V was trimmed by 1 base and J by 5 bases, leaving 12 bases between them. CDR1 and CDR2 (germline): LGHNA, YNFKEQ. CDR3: CASSQGFWGDQPQHF. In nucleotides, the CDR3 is TGTGCCAGCAGCCAAGGATTTTGGGGGGATCAGCCCCAGCATTTT.